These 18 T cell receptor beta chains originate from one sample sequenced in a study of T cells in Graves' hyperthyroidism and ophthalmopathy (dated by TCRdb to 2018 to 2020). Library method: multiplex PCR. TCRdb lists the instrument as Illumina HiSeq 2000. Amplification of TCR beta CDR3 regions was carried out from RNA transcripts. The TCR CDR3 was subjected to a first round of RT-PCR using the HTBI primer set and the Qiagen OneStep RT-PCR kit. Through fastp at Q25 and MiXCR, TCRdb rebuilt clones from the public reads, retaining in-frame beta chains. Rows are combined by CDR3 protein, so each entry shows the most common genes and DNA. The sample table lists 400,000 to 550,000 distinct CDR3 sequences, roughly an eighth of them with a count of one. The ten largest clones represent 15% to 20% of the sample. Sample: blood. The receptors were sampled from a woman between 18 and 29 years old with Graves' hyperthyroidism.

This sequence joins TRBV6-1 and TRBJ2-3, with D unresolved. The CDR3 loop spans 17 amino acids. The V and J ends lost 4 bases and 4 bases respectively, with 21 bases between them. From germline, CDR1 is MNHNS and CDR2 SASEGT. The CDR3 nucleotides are TGTGCCAGCAGTGCACAGTATGGGATTACGATCCCAGATACGCAGTATTTT. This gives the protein CASSAQYGITIPDTQYF.

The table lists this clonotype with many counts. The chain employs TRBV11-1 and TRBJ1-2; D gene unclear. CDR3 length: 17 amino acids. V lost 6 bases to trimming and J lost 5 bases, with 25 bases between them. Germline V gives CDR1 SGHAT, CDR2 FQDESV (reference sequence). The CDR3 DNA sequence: TGTGCCAGCAGTCAAGGCGTCAGGCGATCCCCGGGGTATGGCTACACCTTC. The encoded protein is CASSQGVRRSPGYGYTF.

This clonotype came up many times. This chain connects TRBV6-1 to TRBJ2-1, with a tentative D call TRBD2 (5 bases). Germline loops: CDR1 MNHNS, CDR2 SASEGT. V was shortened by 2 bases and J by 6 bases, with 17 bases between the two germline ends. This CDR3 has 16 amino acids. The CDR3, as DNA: TGTGCCAGCAGTGAATCGGCTGGACTGAACGCCAATGAGCAGTTCTTC. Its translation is CASSESAGLNANEQFF.

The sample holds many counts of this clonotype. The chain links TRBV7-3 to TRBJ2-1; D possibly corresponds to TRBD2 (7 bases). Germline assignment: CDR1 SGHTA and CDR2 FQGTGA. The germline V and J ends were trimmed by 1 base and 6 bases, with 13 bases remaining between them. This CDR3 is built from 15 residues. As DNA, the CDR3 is TGTGCCAGCAGCTTAAAAGGGGGAGGGGTCAATGAGCAGTTCTTC. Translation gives CASSLKGGGVNEQFF.

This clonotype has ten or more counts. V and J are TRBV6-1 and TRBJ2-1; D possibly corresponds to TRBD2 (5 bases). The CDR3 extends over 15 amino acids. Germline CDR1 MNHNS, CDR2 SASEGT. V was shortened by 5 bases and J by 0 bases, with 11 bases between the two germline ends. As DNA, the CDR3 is TGTGCCAGCAGTACGACGGGGAGCTCCTACAATGAGCAGTTCTTC. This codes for CASSTTGSSYNEQFF.

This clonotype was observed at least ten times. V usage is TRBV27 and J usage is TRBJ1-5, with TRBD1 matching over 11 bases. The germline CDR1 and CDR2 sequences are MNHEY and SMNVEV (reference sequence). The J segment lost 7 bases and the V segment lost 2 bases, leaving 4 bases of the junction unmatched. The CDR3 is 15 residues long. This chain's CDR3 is CASSLTGTGGQPQHF. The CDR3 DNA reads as TGTGCCAGCAGTTTAACCGGGACAGGGGGACAGCCCCAGCATTTT.

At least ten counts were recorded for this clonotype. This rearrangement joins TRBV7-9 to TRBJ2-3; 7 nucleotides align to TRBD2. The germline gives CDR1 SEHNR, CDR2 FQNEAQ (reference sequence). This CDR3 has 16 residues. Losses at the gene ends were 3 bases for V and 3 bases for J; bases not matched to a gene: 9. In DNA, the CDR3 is TGTGCCAGCAGCTTTTATCGGGAGGTGGGGACAGATACGCAGTATTTT. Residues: CASSFYREVGTDTQYF.

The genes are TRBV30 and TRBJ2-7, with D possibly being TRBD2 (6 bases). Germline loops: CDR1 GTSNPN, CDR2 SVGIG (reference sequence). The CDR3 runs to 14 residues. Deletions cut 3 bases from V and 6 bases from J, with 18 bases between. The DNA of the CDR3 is TGTGCCTGGAGACTGGAGGGAACCCTACCCGAGCAGTACTTC. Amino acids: CAWRLEGTLPEQYF.

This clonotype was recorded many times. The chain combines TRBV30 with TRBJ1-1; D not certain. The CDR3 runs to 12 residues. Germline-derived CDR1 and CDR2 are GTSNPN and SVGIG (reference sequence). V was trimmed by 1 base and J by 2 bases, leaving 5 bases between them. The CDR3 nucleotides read TGTGCCTGGAGTGCTGGCAACACTGAAGCTTTCTTT. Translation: CAWSAGNTEAFF.

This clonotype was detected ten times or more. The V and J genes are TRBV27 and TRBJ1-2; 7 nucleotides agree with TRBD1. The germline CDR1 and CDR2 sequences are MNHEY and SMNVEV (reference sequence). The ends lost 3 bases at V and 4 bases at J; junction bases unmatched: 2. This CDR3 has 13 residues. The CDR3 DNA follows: TGTGCCAGCAGTTTCCAGGGGGGCTATGGCTACACCTTC. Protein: CASSFQGGYGYTF.

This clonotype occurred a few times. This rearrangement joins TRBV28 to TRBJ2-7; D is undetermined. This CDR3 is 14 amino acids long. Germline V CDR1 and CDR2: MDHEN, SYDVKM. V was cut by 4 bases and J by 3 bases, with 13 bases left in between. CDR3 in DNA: TGTGCCAGCAGTTCTCCCGGGCAATTCTACGAGCAGTACTTC. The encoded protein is CASSSPGQFYEQYF.

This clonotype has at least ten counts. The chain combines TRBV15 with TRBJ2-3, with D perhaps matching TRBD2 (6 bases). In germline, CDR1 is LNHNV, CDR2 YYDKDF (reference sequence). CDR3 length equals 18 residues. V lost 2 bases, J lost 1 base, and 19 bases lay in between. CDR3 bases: TGTGCCACCAGCAGATTTCCCCCGGGCCCGGGGGGCACAGATACGCAGTATTTT. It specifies CATSRFPPGPGGTDTQYF.

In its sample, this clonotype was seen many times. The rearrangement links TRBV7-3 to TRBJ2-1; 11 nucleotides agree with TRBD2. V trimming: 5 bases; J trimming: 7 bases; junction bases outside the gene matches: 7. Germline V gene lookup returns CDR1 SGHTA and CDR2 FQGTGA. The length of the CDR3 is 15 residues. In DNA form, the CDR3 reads TGTGCCAGCAGCCTGACTAGCGGGGCCGGAAATGAGCAGTTCTTC. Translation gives CASSLTSGAGNEQFF. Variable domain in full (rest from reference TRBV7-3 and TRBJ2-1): GAGVSQTPSNKVTEKGKYVELRCDPISGHTALYWYRQSLGQGPEFLIYFQGTGAADDSGLPNDRFFAVRPEGSVSTLKIQRTERGDSAVYLCASSLTSGAGNEQFFGPGTRLTVL.

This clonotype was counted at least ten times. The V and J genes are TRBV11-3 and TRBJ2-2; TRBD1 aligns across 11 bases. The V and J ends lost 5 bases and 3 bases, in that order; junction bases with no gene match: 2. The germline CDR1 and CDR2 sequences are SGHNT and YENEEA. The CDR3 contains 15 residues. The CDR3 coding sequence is TGTGCCAGCAGCCGGGGACAGGGGGACACCGGGGAGCTGTTTTTT. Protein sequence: CASSRGQGDTGELFF.

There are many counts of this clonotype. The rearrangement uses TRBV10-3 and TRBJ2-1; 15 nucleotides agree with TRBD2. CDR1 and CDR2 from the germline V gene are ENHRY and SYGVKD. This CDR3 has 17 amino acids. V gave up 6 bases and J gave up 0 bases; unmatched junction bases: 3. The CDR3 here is CAISGLAGGASYNEQFF. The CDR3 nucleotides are TGTGCCATCAGCGGACTAGCGGGAGGGGCCTCCTACAATGAGCAGTTCTTC.

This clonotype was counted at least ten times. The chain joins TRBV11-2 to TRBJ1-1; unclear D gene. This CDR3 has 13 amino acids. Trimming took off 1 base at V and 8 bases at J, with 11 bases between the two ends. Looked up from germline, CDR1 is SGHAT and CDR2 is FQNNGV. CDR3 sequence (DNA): TGTGCCAGCAGCTTAGGCCCACCAATAGAAGCTTTCTTT. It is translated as CASSLGPPIEAFF. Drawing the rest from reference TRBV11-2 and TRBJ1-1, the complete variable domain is EAGVAQSPRYKIIEKRQSVAFWCNPISGHATLYWYQQILGQGPKLLIQFQNNGVVDDSQLPKDRFSAERLKGVDSTLKIQPAKLEDSAVYLCASSLGPPIEAFFGQGTRLTVV.

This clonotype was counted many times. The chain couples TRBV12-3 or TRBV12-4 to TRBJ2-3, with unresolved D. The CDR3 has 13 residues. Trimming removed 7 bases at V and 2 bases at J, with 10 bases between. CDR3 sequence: CASIKIATDTQYF. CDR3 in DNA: TGTGCCAGCATTAAGATCGCCACAGATACGCAGTATTTT.

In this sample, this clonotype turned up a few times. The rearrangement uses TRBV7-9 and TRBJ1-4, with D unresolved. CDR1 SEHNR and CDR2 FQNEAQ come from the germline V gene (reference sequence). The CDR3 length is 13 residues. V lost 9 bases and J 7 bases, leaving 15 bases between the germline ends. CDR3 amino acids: CASSGGPPEKLFF. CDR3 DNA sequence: TGTGCCAGTTCGGGCGGGCCCCCTGAAAAACTGTTTTTT.